Below are 22 T cell receptor beta chains sequenced from a single sample in a study of blood T cell repertoires in COVID-19. Measured with immunoSEQ multiplex PCR; TCRdb has only the in-frame clones, and not every one. Among 30,000 to 45,000 clones listed, 65% to 85% were seen once. The sequencing sample was made of peripheral blood. The source is a man between 60 and 75 years old in a cohort sampled during active COVID-19.

The V gene is TRBV24-1, the J gene TRBJ2-7; TRBD1 is a possible D gene (6 bases). The germline CDR1 and CDR2 sequences are KGHDR and SFDVKD. Trimming shortened V by 9 bases and J by 7 bases, and 15 bases separated the two germline ends. The CDR3 spans 12 residues. CDR3 amino acids: CATGQSPGEQYF. The CDR3 DNA reads as TGTGCCACCGGACAGTCCCCCGGGGAGCAGTACTTC.

This chain joins TRBV5-4 and TRBJ2-7; TRBD2 agrees at 7 bases. Germline lookup yields CDR1 SGHNT and CDR2 YYREEE (reference sequence). This CDR3 is 15 amino acids long. V shed 4 bases, J shed 3 bases, and the junction held 10 bases outside the gene matches. DNA of the CDR3: TGTGCCAGCAGCCTCCCACGCGGGAGCGACTACGAGCAGTACTTC. This encodes CASSLPRGSDYEQYF. Full variable domain (missing parts from reference TRBV5-4 and TRBJ2-7): ETGVTQSPTHLIKTRGQQVTLRCSSQSGHNTVSWYQQALGQGPQFIFQYYREEENGRGNFPPRFSGLQFPNYSSELNVNALELDDSALYLCASSLPRGSDYEQYFGPGTRLTVT.

The genes are TRBV24-1 and TRBJ2-1, with 7 bases aligning to TRBD2. V lost 1 base to trimming and J lost 8 bases; unmatched junction nucleotides: 7. Germline loops: CDR1 KGHDR, CDR2 SFDVKD. The CDR3 is 15 residues long. The CDR3 protein is CATSDFAGAVYEQFF. CDR3 DNA: TGTGCCACCAGTGATTTCGCGGGAGCAGTCTATGAGCAGTTCTTC.

This chain connects TRBV12-5 to TRBJ2-7, with TRBD1 as a possible D gene (6 bases). Trimming took 2 bases from V and 5 from J, leaving 13 bases between them. CDR1 and CDR2 from the germline V gene are LGHNT and FRNRAP. The CDR3 is 14 amino acids. CDR3 region: CASGLQNAGDEQYF. CDR3 DNA: TGTGCTAGTGGTTTGCAAAACGCAGGGGACGAGCAGTACTTC.

The chain combines TRBV7-2 with TRBJ2-5; D gene unclear. Deletions cut 7 bases from V and 5 bases from J, with 14 bases between. The CDR3 has 13 residues. The germline gives CDR1 SGHTA, CDR2 FQGNSA. This CDR3 is CASTFGGAETQYF. For the CDR3, the DNA is TGTGCCAGCACCTTTGGTGGTGCGGAGACCCAGTACTTC. Full variable domain (missing parts from reference TRBV7-2 and TRBJ2-5): GAGVSQSPSNKVTEKGKDVELRCDPISGHTALYWYRQSLGQGLEFLIYFQGNSAPDKSGLPSDRFSAERTGGSVSTLTIQRTQQEDSAVYLCASTFGGAETQYFGPGTRLLVL.

This clone was picked up one time. The chain recombines TRBV10-1 with TRBJ2-3, with D perhaps matching TRBD2 (6 bases). CDR3 length: 14 residues. V was trimmed by 3 bases and J by 9 bases, leaving 16 bases between them. Germline V CDR1 and CDR2: WNHNN, SYGVQD (reference sequence). For the CDR3, the DNA is TGCGCCAGCAGTGAAGGGACCGGGCTAGCGACGCAGTATTTT. Encoded protein: CASSEGTGLATQYF.

A note on this clone: Compared with germline, one end of the junction differs, possibly owing to a read error. The J gene is TRBJ2-7, the V gene TRBV7-4; a weak D match, TRBD1 (5 bases). This CDR3 region has 10 residues. The germline V gene has CDR1 SGHVT and CDR2 SQSDAQ. Written as DNA, the CDR3 is TGCGCTGACAGCATAAGCGAGCAGTACTTC. Its protein product is CADSISEQYF.

In this sample, this clone turned up a few times. The genes are TRBV4-2 and TRBJ1-5, with a tentative D call TRBD1 (6 bases). The CDR3 extends over 16 amino acids. Germline V gene lookup returns CDR1 LGHNA and CDR2 YNFKEQ. Trimming stripped 2 bases from V and 0 bases from J, with 11 bases between. In DNA form, the CDR3 reads TGTGCCAGCAGCCAATCAACAGGGTATAGCAATCAGCCCCAGCATTTT. Its translation: CASSQSTGYSNQPQHF.

This clone was seen a single time. The chain uses TRBV9 and TRBJ2-7, with TRBD1 matching 8 bases. CDR1 is SGDLS, CDR2 YYNGEE, per germline. V gave up 0 bases and J gave up 5 bases; unmatched junction bases: 4. The CDR3 extends over 14 amino acids. Here the CDR3 reads CASSVEDRANEQYF. CDR3 nucleotide sequence: TGTGCCAGCAGCGTAGAGGACAGGGCAAACGAGCAGTACTTC.

The chain combines TRBV14 with TRBJ2-7; the D is unclear. Germline CDR1 SGHDN, CDR2 FVKESK. This CDR3 spans 13 amino acids. Trimming cost V 1 base and J 7 bases, with 11 bases left between them. The CDR3 sequence is CASSQVTFGEQYF. The CDR3 nucleotides are TGTGCCAGCAGCCAAGTTACTTTCGGTGAGCAGTACTTC.

The chain combines TRBV19 with TRBJ2-3; D may be TRBD1 (6 bases). This CDR3 comprises 15 residues. CDR1 is LNHDA and CDR2 is SQIVND in the germline V gene (reference sequence). V was clipped by 7 bases and J by 1 base, with 15 bases between them. The CDR3 spells CASTPIEGGTDTQYF. The CDR3 DNA is TGTGCCAGTACCCCTATAGAGGGGGGCACAGATACGCAGTATTTT.

This chain connects TRBV5-6 to TRBJ2-7; TRBD2 might be the D (6 bases). Germline CDR1 reads SGHDT; CDR2 reads YYEEEE. CDR3 length equals 16 residues. Deletions cut 1 base from V and 6 bases from J, with 20 bases between. The CDR3 DNA follows: TGTGCCAGCAGCTTGTATCACAGCTCTACGACTAGCGAGCAGTACTTC. It translates to CASSLYHSSTTSEQYF.

This chain connects TRBV6-5 to TRBJ1-1; maybe TRBD1 (5 bases). CDR3 length: 16 amino acids. Between the trimmed V and J ends, which lost 0 bases and 2 bases, there was a span of 13 bases. The germline V gene has CDR1 MNHEY and CDR2 SVGAGI. Written as DNA, the CDR3 is TGTGCCAGCAGTTACTCGAAGGGGCAGTTAAACACTGAAGCTTTCTTT. Amino acids: CASSYSKGQLNTEAFF.

The rearrangement links TRBV6-2 or TRBV6-3 to TRBJ1-5; possible D gene TRBD1, 5 bases. Germline V gene lookup returns CDR1 MNHEY and CDR2 SVGEGT. This CDR3 comprises 16 residues. Trimming pared 2 bases from V and 1 base from J, leaving 12 bases between. Written as DNA, the CDR3 is TGTGCCAGCAGTTACGGGTTAGGGGCCAGCAATCAGCCCCAGCATTTT. It specifies CASSYGLGASNQPQHF.

This sequence joins TRBV15 and TRBJ2-7; 11 bases are shared with TRBD1. Germline V CDR1 and CDR2: LNHNV, YYDKDF (reference sequence). J lost 2 bases, V lost 3 bases, and 9 bases had no gene match. The CDR3 is 17 amino acids. CDR3 loop: CATSRTHRDRGTYEQYF. As DNA, the CDR3 is TGTGCCACCAGCAGGACCCACCGGGACAGGGGGACCTACGAGCAGTACTTC.

The chain recombines TRBV11-3 with TRBJ1-2, with unresolved D. V dropped 1 base and J dropped 7 bases, with 19 bases sitting between them. There are 16 residues in the CDR3. The germline V gene has CDR1 SGHNT and CDR2 YENEEA. CDR3 loop: CASSLGPAAAEGGYTF. The CDR3 DNA follows: TGTGCCAGCAGCTTAGGCCCCGCGGCGGCGGAGGGTGGCTACACCTTC.

The gene calls are TRBV25-1 and TRBJ2-2; unclear D gene. The CDR3 spans 14 residues. Germline V gene data show CDR1 as MGHDK and CDR2 as SYGVNS. Trimming stripped 4 bases from V and 4 bases from J, with 10 bases between. The CDR3 DNA reads as TGTGCCAGCAGTGGCTCGAGAGTCACCGGGGAGCTGTTTTTT. It codes for CASSGSRVTGELFF.

The chain combines TRBV6-4 with TRBJ1-1; 7 bases are a match to TRBD1. This CDR3 has 15 residues. Losses at the gene ends were 6 bases for V and 4 bases for J; bases not matched to a gene: 11. The V gene's germline CDR1 is MRHNA and CDR2 SNTAGT. CDR3 loop: CASSPGTDHSTEAFF. The CDR3 bases are TGTGCCAGCAGCCCCGGGACAGACCACTCCACTGAAGCTTTCTTT.

The gene calls are TRBV7-2 and TRBJ1-2; D is possibly TRBD1 (6 bases). Between the trimmed V and J ends, which lost 5 bases and 0 bases, there was a span of 10 bases. The CDR3 loop spans 14 amino acids. The germline V gene encodes CDR1 SGHTA and CDR2 FQGNSA. In DNA form, the CDR3 reads TGTGCCAGCAGCCTACAGGGTACTAACTATGGCTACACCTTC. It is translated as CASSLQGTNYGYTF.

The rearrangement uses TRBV6-6 and TRBJ1-1; 10 bases fit TRBD1. This CDR3 comprises 15 residues. V lost 4 bases to trimming and J lost 1 base; unmatched junction nucleotides: 3. Germline assignment: CDR1 MNHNY and CDR2 SVGAGI (reference sequence). CDR3 loop: CASSLRQGANTEAFF. The CDR3, as DNA: TGTGCCAGCAGTTTACGACAGGGGGCGAACACTGAAGCTTTCTTT.

This chain uses TRBV7-2 with TRBJ2-2, with TRBD2 matching over 9 bases. Germline V lookup: CDR1 SGHTA, CDR2 FQGNSA. The CDR3 is 17 residues long. J was trimmed by 5 bases and V by 6 bases; bases with no gene match: 13. The CDR3 protein is CASRDLAGRVLTGELFF. The CDR3 bases are TGTGCCAGCAGAGACCTAGCGGGACGGGTCCTTACCGGGGAGCTGTTTTTT. The complete variable domain, with remaining parts taken from reference TRBV7-2 and TRBJ2-2, reads GAGVSQSPSNKVTEKGKDVELRCDPISGHTALYWYRQSLGQGLEFLIYFQGNSAPDKSGLPSDRFSAERTGGSVSTLTIQRTQQEDSAVYLCASRDLAGRVLTGELFFGEGSRLTVL.

The V call is TRBV2, the J call TRBJ1-5, with D unresolved. CDR1 SNHLY and CDR2 FYNNEI come from the germline V gene. Trimming stripped 4 bases from V and 3 bases from J, with 7 bases between. The CDR3 has 13 amino acids. This chain's CDR3 is CASSGSNNQPQHF. The CDR3 DNA sequence: TGTGCCAGCAGTGGGTCTAACAATCAGCCCCAGCATTTT.